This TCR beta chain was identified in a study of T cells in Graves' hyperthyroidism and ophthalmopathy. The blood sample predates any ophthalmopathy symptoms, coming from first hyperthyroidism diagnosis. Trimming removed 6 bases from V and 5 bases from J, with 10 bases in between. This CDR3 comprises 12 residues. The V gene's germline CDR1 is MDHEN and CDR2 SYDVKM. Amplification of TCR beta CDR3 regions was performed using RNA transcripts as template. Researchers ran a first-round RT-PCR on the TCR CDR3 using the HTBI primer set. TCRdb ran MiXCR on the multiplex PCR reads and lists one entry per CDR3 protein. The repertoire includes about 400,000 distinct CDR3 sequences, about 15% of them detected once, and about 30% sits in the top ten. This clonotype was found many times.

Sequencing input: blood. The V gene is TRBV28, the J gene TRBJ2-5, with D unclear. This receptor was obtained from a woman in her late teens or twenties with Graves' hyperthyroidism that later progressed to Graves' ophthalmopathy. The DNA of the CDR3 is TGTGCCAGCAGCTTGGCGAGGGAGACCCAGTACTTC. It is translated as CASSLARETQYF.